This T cell receptor beta chain was recovered during a study of regulatory T cells in long-lasting Graves disease. Construction of TCR beta libraries relied on iRepertoire HTBI primers and on Arm-PCR targeting CDR3 regions. TCRdb processed the multiplex PCR reads anew with MiXCR; each CDR3 protein has one entry. The repertoire holds hundreds of thousands of distinct CDR3 sequences, with less than 25% as singletons. Study observations and caveats: Persistent Graves' disease cases displayed lower TCR diversity than newly diagnosed ones.

As to time point: persistent/refractory GD, antithyroid drugs over 5 years with positive TRAb. The TCR library used RNA extracted from PBMCs. Diagnosing Graves' disease relied on the American Thyroid Association guidelines. Concerning this clonotype: Its target is unknown.

CDR3 length: 13 residues. Germline CDR1 LGHNA, CDR2 YSLEER. The V gene lost 1 base and the J gene lost 5 bases, with 9 bases spanning the gap. The chain combines TRBV4-3 with TRBJ2-7, with D perhaps TRBD1 (6 bases). This receptor was obtained from a female donor with Graves disease. The starting material was peripheral blood mononuclear cells (PBMCs), obtained when the disease was refractory, from a patient treated with antithyroid drugs. The CDR3 protein is CASSQVRGNEQYF. The DNA for the CDR3 is TGCGCCAGCAGCCAAGTAAGGGGGAACGAGCAGTACTTC.